This TCR beta chain was profiled in a study of blood T cell repertoires in COVID-19. Study at large: PBMCs, B-cell-depleted T cells, or T cells provided the cDNA or gDNA that made up the material.

Clones were sequenced by immunoSEQ multiplex PCR, and TCRdb holds only the in-frame ones, with some missing. The sample records approximately 300,000 clones, 85% to 90% being singletons. The Seattle patients joined while their infection was active and were tracked longitudinally afterward. This CDR3 is built from 15 residues. Germline assignment: CDR1 KGHSH and CDR2 LQKENI. V gave up 2 bases and J gave up 8 bases; unmatched junction bases: 11. The receptor's source is a woman aged 25-40 years with COVID-19, enrolled during active disease. V is TRBV18 and J is TRBJ1-2, with 7 nucleotides matching TRBD1. The specimen was peripheral blood. This chain's CDR3 is CASSPYVQGGRGYTF. DNA of the CDR3: TGTGCCAGCTCACCATACGTCCAAGGGGGCCGCGGCTACACCTTC.